This TCR beta chain was observed in a study of T cell changes during pregnancy in multiple sclerosis. Repertoires were generated with immunoSEQ multiplex PCR, while TCRdb's copy carries only in-frame clones and drops some. The sample lists more than 40,000 clones, 91% occurring once. The CDR3 consists of 14 residues. CDR1 and CDR2 from the germline V gene are MNHEY and SMNVEV (reference sequence). V was shortened by 5 bases and J by 1 base, with 11 bases between the two germline ends. The chain employs TRBV27 and TRBJ1-2; D is undetermined. The sequenced sample was CD8+ T cells from peripheral blood mononuclear cells, obtained after pregnancy. This clonotype originated in a female donor with multiple sclerosis, enrolled in a pregnancy study. CDR3 residues: CASSVGYSNYGYTF. The DNA of the CDR3 is TGTGCCAGCAGTGTAGGTTACAGTAACTATGGCTACACCTTC.